This T cell receptor beta chain was sequenced for a study of T-cell reconstitution after alpha-beta-depleted transplantation in children. V was pared by 8 bases and J by 1 base, with 2 bases between. The CDR3 has 11 amino acids. Germline V gene sequence: CDR1 MNHEY, CDR2 SVGAGI. Preparation of the TCRbeta library used unique molecular identifiers. TCRdb ran MiXCR on the PCR reads and lists one entry per CDR3 protein. The sample holds about 120,000 distinct CDR3 sequences; 20% to 25% are singletons and the top ten take 10%. The J gene is TRBJ2-2, the V gene TRBV6-5; D remains unclear. Sequenced here: PBMCs, mostly from graft donor cells, sampled 180 days after TCRalphabeta/CD19-depleted stem cell transplant. This receptor was obtained from a male patient between 2 and 9 years old who had a stem cell transplant for chronic granulomatous disease, so the T cells may come from the graft donor. CDR3 protein: CASWNTGELFF. Here the CDR3 DNA reads TGTGCCAGCTGGAACACCGGGGAGCTGTTTTTT.